The rows below give T cell receptor beta chains drawn from one sample of a study of cytomegalovirus exposure and HLA in healthy donors. Profiling relied on immunoSEQ multiplex PCR, and the TCRdb table lists in-frame clones only, not all of them. The sample's table shows 200,000 or so clones. The sample taken for sequencing was PBMCs. The source of these receptors is a girl aged 2-9 years in good health and CMV-seropositive. The CDR3 runs from the conserved cysteine through the conserved F or W. Each record gives: V gene, J gene, CDR3 protein.

>TRBV9|TRBJ1-5
CASSAGVNQPQHF
>TRBV7-9|TRBJ2-7
CASSQTSGRNLSYEQYF
>TRBV28|TRBJ2-7
CASSLGGLDEQYF
>TRBV5-1|TRBJ2-7
CASSLDFSSEQYF
>TRBV7-9|TRBJ2-5
CASSRNRQGTQETQYF
>TRBV10-2|TRBJ1-4
CATRQGQLVATNEKLFF
>TRBV19|TRBJ2-2
CASRREGAGGELFF
>TRBV10-1|TRBJ2-1
CASSEGGSYNEQFF
>TRBV19|TRBJ1-2
CASSTGDSTNYGYTF
>TRBV10-3|TRBJ2-2
CAIIEGQTNTGELFF
>TRBV7-9|TRBJ2-1
CASSLPGRSEQFF
>TRBV7-9|TRBJ2-7
CASSSHYRRTSGSLHEQYF
>TRBV7-6|TRBJ2-6
CASSPGTGGPGANVLTF
>TRBV28|TRBJ2-7
CASSQPPTSGSHEQYF
>TRBV18|TRBJ2-3
CASSPLAGGGDTQYF
>TRBV27|TRBJ2-5
CASSANAAGSSRETQYF
>TRBV2|TRBJ1-1
CASSGVGGTEAFF
>TRBV11-3|TRBJ1-2
CASSGGDGRRVTF
>TRBV5-4|TRBJ2-3
CASSNGLSGGTDTQYF
>TRBV4-1|TRBJ2-7
CASSQLPTGGGGSLLWEQYF
>TRBV5-1|TRBJ2-1
CASRRGQLAEQFF
>TRBV6-6|TRBJ2-7
CASSYEGGRAYEQYF
>TRBV19|TRBJ1-5
CASSILQQPQHF